These 3 T cell receptor beta chains share one sample of origin, sequenced in a study of CD8 T cells in Susac syndrome. Random-hexamer reverse transcription was applied to roughly 0.45 to 1 ug RNA. TCRdb fed the immunoSEQ multiplex PCR reads into MiXCR, producing one record per CDR3 protein. The table shows a few hundred thousand distinct CDR3 sequences, with approximately 95% occurring only once. Sequences were obtained from CD4+ T cells from PBMCs. All receptors come from a human donor with multiple sclerosis.

The chain links TRBV20-1 to TRBJ2-5, with TRBD2 identical over 8 bases. CDR1 is DFQATT and CDR2 is SNEGSKA in the germline V gene (reference sequence). Losses at the gene ends were 6 bases for V and 3 bases for J; bases not matched to a gene: 15. The CDR3 runs to 16 residues. CDR3 sequence (DNA): TGCAGTGCCAGGAGGTGGTTAGCGGGGAAGGAAGAGACCCAGTACTTC. It translates to CSARRWLAGKEETQYF.

The J gene is TRBJ1-1, the V gene TRBV12-3 or TRBV12-4, with D unresolved. V lost 3 bases, J lost 0 bases, and 5 bases lay in between. The CDR3 covers 13 residues. As DNA, the CDR3 is TGTGCCAGCAGTTTGCAGGTGAACACTGAAGCTTTCTTT. Residues: CASSLQVNTEAFF.

V is TRBV28 and J is TRBJ2-5; TRBD1 matches 9 bases. The CDR3 has 15 amino acids. V was pared by 2 bases and J by 8 bases, with 9 bases of the junction left unmatched. CDR1 and CDR2 from the germline V gene are MDHEN and SYDVKM. As DNA, the CDR3 is TGTGCCAGCAGTTTAAGCGGGACAGGGATTGGTACCCAGTACTTC. It encodes CASSLSGTGIGTQYF.